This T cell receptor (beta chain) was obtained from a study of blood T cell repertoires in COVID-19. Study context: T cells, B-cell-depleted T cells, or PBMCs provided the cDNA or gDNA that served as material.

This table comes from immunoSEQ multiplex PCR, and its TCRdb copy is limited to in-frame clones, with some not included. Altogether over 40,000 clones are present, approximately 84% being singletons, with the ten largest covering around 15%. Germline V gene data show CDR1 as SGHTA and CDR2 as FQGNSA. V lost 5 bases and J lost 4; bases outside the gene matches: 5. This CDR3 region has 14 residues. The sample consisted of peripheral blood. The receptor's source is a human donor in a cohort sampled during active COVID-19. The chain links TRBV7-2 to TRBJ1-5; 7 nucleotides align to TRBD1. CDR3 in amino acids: CASSAGQLNQPQHF. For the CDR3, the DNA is TGTGCCAGCAGCGCGGGACAGCTAAATCAGCCCCAGCATTTT.